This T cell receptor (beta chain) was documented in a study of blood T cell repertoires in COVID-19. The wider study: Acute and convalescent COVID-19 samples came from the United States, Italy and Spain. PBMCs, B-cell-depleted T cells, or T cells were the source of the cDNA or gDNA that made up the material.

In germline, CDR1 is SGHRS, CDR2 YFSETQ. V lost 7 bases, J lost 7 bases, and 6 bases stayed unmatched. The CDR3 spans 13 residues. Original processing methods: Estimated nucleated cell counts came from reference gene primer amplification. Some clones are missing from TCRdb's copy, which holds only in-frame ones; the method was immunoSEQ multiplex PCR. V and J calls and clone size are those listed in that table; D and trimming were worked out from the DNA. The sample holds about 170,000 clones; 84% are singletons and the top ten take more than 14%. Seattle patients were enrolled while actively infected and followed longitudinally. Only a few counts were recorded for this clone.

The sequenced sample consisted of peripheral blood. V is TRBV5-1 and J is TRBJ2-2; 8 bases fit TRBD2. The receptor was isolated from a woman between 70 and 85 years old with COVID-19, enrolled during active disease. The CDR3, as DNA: TGCGCCAGCCACAGCGGGGGCAACGGGGAGCTGTTTTTT. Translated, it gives CASHSGGNGELFF.